The sequence of this TCR beta chain was determined in a study of brain T cells in children with intractable seizures. Generated by immunoSEQ multiplex PCR, the TCRdb table keeps only in-frame clones and is missing some. This table has just under 65,000 clones, roughly 95% appearing once. This CDR3 has 16 residues. Germline V gene data show CDR1 as LGHDT and CDR2 as YNNKEL (reference sequence). Germline trimming cut 0 bases from V and 2 bases from J; bases unmatched to any gene: 6. Sequencing was performed on peripheral blood, taken at surgery. This receptor was identified in a boy under two years old with focal cortical dysplasia and intractable seizures. The chain is built from TRBV3-1 (or the pseudogene TRBV3-2) and TRBJ2-5, with TRBD2 identical over 7 bases. CDR3 protein: CASSQDAGTIQETQYF. The CDR3 coding sequence is TGTGCCAGCAGCCAAGATGCCGGGACTATACAAGAGACCCAGTACTTC.